In its sample, the clone carrying this T cell receptor beta chain was seen many times. Antigen: not known. The data originate from a study of CD8 T cells in ankylosing spondylitis. Regarding the study as a whole: A TCR beta motif made of several highly homologous variants seemed typical of ankylosing spondylitis blood.

CDR3 length: 14 residues. The germline V gene encodes CDR1 DFQATT and CDR2 SNEGSKA (reference sequence). The junction had 7 bases not matched to a gene; V was cut back by 2 bases and J by 7 bases. By quantitative 5'-RACE with molecular barcodes, the TCR beta libraries were made. TCRdb itself ran the 5' RACE reads through MiXCR, one entry per CDR3 protein. The sample records roughly 130,000 distinct CDR3 sequences, more than 7% being singletons. The TCR sequence derives from a male donor with ankylosing spondylitis. The V gene is TRBV20-1, the J gene TRBJ1-4; 7 bases are shared with TRBD1. Sequencing input: synovial fluid, either unsorted or a sorted T cell fraction (not recorded which). CDR3 region: CSARSRSGGEKLFF. Written as DNA, the CDR3 is TGCAGTGCTAGAAGCAGGTCAGGGGGTGAAAAACTGTTTTTT.